Shown below are 6 T cell receptor beta chains from a single sample sequenced in a study of blood T cell repertoires in COVID-19. TCRdb keeps only in-frame clones here, not all; method: immunoSEQ multiplex PCR. Here the sample spans roughly 76,000 clones, approximately 90% being singletons. The sample taken for sequencing was peripheral blood. The receptors derive from an older woman with active COVID-19.

The V and J genes are TRBV18 and TRBJ1-1; D uncertain. The CDR3 is 12 residues long. Trimming pared 3 bases from V and 6 bases from J, leaving 8 bases between. Germline V gives CDR1 KGHSH, CDR2 LQKENI. As DNA, the CDR3 is TGTGCCAGCTCACCCGACATGGCTGAAGCTTTCTTT. Translation gives CASSPDMAEAFF. Combining the CDR3 with reference TRBV18 and TRBJ1-1 gives the whole variable domain NAGVMQNPRHLVRRRGQEARLRCSPMKGHSHVYWYRQLPEEGLKFMVYLQKENIIDESGMPKERFSAEFPKEGPSILRIQQVVRGDSAAYFCASSPDMAEAFFGQGTRLTVV.

J is TRBJ2-7 and V is TRBV3-1 (or the pseudogene TRBV3-2), with TRBD2 matching 7 bases. This CDR3 has 17 amino acids. CDR1 is LGHDT, CDR2 YNNKEL, per germline (reference sequence). The V segment lost 0 bases and the J segment 1 base; nucleotides outside the gene matches: 9. The CDR3 reads CASSQDLGRVRSYEQYF. The CDR3, as DNA: TGTGCCAGCAGCCAAGATCTTGGGAGGGTGAGGTCCTACGAGCAGTACTTC.

The chain carries TRBV28 and TRBJ2-3, with a possible D match to TRBD1 (6 bases). The CDR3 is 15 residues long. Deletions cut 6 bases from V and 3 bases from J, with 16 bases between. Germline CDR1 and CDR2: MDHEN and SYDVKM. CDR3 protein: CASSIMGAGTDTQYF. Written as DNA, the CDR3 is TGTGCCAGCAGCATTATGGGGGCAGGGACAGATACGCAGTATTTT.

This rearrangement joins TRBV24-1 to TRBJ2-3; D is possibly TRBD2 (5 bases). Germline assignment: CDR1 KGHDR and CDR2 SFDVKD. V gave up 6 bases and J gave up 2 bases, with 11 bases separating them. The CDR3 runs to 14 residues. CDR3 DNA sequence: TGTGCCACCAGTCAAAGCGGCTACACAGATACGCAGTATTTT. Translating it yields CATSQSGYTDTQYF.

The chain has TRBV3-1 (or the pseudogene TRBV3-2) and TRBJ2-5; perhaps TRBD2 as D (6 bases). Germline-derived CDR1 and CDR2 are LGHDT and YNNKEL (reference sequence). The CDR3 is made up of 15 amino acids. V shed 0 bases and J shed 4 bases, with 12 bases lying between them. CDR3 in amino acids: CASSQDWGGVETQYF. The CDR3 DNA follows: TGTGCCAGCAGCCAAGACTGGGGAGGCGTAGAGACCCAGTACTTC.

V is TRBV6-5 and J is TRBJ2-7, with no clear D. In germline, CDR1 is MNHEY, CDR2 SVGAGI. Trimming removed 2 bases from V and 4 bases from J, with 6 bases in between. CDR3 length: 12 amino acids. The CDR3 region has the DNA TGTGCCAGCAGTTACAACTTGTACGAGCAGTACTTC. Encoded protein: CASSYNLYEQYF.